This TCR beta chain was documented in a study of type 1 and type 2 diabetes patients. Turning to the study itself: Samples came from type 1 diabetic, type 2 diabetic or nondiabetic people, recruited in China. From PBMCs, CD4+ and CD8+ T cells were isolated by magnetic microbeads.

About this clonotype: The antigen is undetermined.

Study results and limitations: Groups were not age- or gender-matched, which may bias interpretation.

Each participant gave approximately 9.1 milliliters of peripheral blood. The length of the CDR3 is 17 residues. Germline V gene sequence: CDR1 SEHNR, CDR2 FQNEAQ (reference sequence). Trimming removed 2 bases from V and 3 bases from J; junction bases left unmatched: 5. The PCR template was genomic DNA. Multiplex PCR with 30 forward and 13 reverse primers amplified the TCR beta CDR3. TCRdb reprocessed the multiplex PCR reads via MiXCR and lists one record per CDR3 protein. There are approximately 260,000 distinct CDR3 sequences in the sample; more than 45% occur only once, and roughly 13% lies in the top ten.

The receptor comes from a man younger than 35 with type 2 diabetes. The chain combines TRBV7-9 with TRBJ2-7; 15 positions agree with TRBD2. The sequenced sample consisted of peripheral blood mononuclear cells (PBMCs). The CDR3 region has the DNA TGTGCCAGCAGCTTAAGGGGGGGACTAGCGGGAGGCTACGAGCAGTACTTC. This encodes CASSLRGGLAGGYEQYF.